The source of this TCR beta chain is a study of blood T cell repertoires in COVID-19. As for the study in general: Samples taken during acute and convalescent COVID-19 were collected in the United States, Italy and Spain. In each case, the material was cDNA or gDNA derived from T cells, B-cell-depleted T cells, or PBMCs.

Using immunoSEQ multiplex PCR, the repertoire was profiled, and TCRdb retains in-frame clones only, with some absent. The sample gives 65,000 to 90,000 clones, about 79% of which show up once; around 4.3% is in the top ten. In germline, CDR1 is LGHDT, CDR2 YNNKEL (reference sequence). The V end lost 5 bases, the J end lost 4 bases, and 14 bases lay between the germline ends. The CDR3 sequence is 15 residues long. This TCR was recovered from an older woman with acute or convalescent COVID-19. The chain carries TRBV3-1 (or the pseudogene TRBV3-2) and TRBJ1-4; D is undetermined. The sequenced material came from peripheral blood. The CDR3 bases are TGTGCCAGCAGCAGAATACAGAGCCTTAATGAAAAACTGTTTTTT. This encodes CASSRIQSLNEKLFF.